This paragraph reports one T cell receptor beta chain. Libraries were prepared by immunoSEQ multiplex PCR; TCRdb keeps only in-frame clonotypes and omits some of them. The data contain 250,000 to 300,000 clones, 88% of them seen just once; the ten biggest clones take up roughly 2%. This entry belongs to a study of blood T cell repertoires in COVID-19. Study in general: There were acute and convalescent COVID-19 samples, and they came from the United States, Italy and Spain.

The CDR3 totals 16 residues. CDR1 and CDR2 from the germline V gene are KGHSH and LQKENI. J gave up 3 bases and V 3 bases, and 7 bases lay outside the gene matches. The receptor's source is a woman aged 60 to 75 in a cohort exposed to, infected with or recovered from COVID-19 (not recorded which). Sequenced material: PBMCs or T cells enriched from blood (not recorded which). The V and J genes are TRBV18 and TRBJ1-5; TRBD1 agrees at 8 bases. The CDR3 here is CASSPQGQAVNQPQHF. The CDR3 nucleotides read TGTGCCAGCTCACCTCAGGGACAGGCTGTCAATCAGCCCCAGCATTTT.